Shown below are 14 T cell receptor beta chains from a single sample sequenced in a study of cytomegalovirus exposure and HLA in healthy donors. The PCR had 60 Vbeta and 13 Jbeta primers. Here immunoSEQ multiplex PCR was the method, and the copy in TCRdb shows in-frame clones only, minus some. The top ten clones hold approximately 7.5% of a sample with some 140,000 clones, approximately 10% of them seen once. Material: PBMCs. These receptor sequences come from a woman between 35 and 50 years old in good health and CMV-seropositive.

This clone was detected only a few times. J is TRBJ1-1 and V is TRBV7-9, with unresolved D. Germline V CDR1 and CDR2: SEHNR, FQNEAQ (reference sequence). The CDR3 totals 14 residues. Trimming took off 4 bases at V and 5 bases at J, with 14 bases between the two ends. As DNA, the CDR3 is TGTGCCAGCAGCTCCTCGGGAGATGAGACTGAAGCTTTCTTT. The encoded protein is CASSSSGDETEAFF.

This clone has only a few counts. This chain's CDR3 is CASSASGGTEAFF. Here the CDR3 DNA reads TGTGCCAGCAGTGCCTCAGGGGGCACTGAAGCTTTCTTT. The chain uses TRBV2 and TRBJ1-1; 7 positions agree with TRBD1. Germline CDR1 SNHLY, CDR2 FYNNEI. Trimming cost V 4 bases and J 4 bases; bases outside gene matches: 3. CDR3 size: 13 residues.

This clone was seen a few times. CDR3 coding DNA: TGCGCCAGCAGTAACGACAGGTTAGGAGCTGGAAACACCATATATTTT. It yields the protein CASSNDRLGAGNTIYF. This chain uses TRBV5-1 with TRBJ1-3; possibly TRBD1 for D (6 bases). CDR1 and CDR2 (germline): SGHRS, YFSETQ. The CDR3 extends over 16 amino acids. V lost 5 bases, J lost 2 bases, and 17 bases lay in between. Full variable domain (missing parts from reference TRBV5-1 and TRBJ1-3): KAGVTQTPRYLIKTRGQQVTLSCSPISGHRSVSWYQQTPGQGLQFLFEYFSETQRNKGNFPGRFSGRQFSNSRSEMNVSTLELGDSALYLCASSNDRLGAGNTIYFGEGSWLTVV.

V usage is TRBV5-5 and J usage is TRBJ1-1; TRBD1 might be the D (5 bases). Between the trimmed V and J ends, which lost 1 base and 3 bases, there was a span of 16 bases. The length of the CDR3 is 16 residues. The germline V gene encodes CDR1 SGHKS and CDR2 YYEKEE (reference sequence). The CDR3 loop reads CASSLSGLPGDTEAFF. The DNA of the CDR3 is TGTGCCAGCAGCTTGTCGGGACTCCCTGGCGACACTGAAGCTTTCTTT.

The chain combines TRBV11-2 with TRBJ2-5, with 8 nucleotides matching TRBD2. This CDR3 spans 14 amino acids. V gave up 7 bases and J gave up 5 bases; unmatched junction bases: 9. CDR1 and CDR2 from the germline V gene are SGHAT and FQNNGV. The CDR3 is CASNPAGGRETQYF. The CDR3 nucleotides are TGTGCCAGCAACCCCGCGGGGGGCCGGGAGACCCAGTACTTC.

The chain links TRBV11-2 to TRBJ1-4; D is undetermined. Trimming left V 2 bases short and J 5 bases short, with 3 bases between. Germline CDR1 SGHAT, CDR2 FQNNGV. The CDR3 sequence is 12 residues long. The CDR3 nucleotides are TGTGCCAGCAGCTTACTGAATGAAAAACTGTTTTTT. Translating it yields CASSLLNEKLFF. Full variable domain (outside the CDR3, taken from reference TRBV11-2 and TRBJ1-4): EAGVAQSPRYKIIEKRQSVAFWCNPISGHATLYWYQQILGQGPKLLIQFQNNGVVDDSQLPKDRFSAERLKGVDSTLKIQPAKLEDSAVYLCASSLLNEKLFFGSGTQLSVL.

The gene calls are TRBV7-9 and TRBJ1-4; the match to TRBD1 covers 11 bases. Trimming cost V 5 bases and J 8 bases; bases outside gene matches: 4. In germline, CDR1 is SEHNR, CDR2 FQNEAQ (reference sequence). The CDR3 extends over 14 amino acids. CDR3 DNA: TGTGCCAGCAGCGGGACAGGGGGACAGGAAAAACTGTTTTTT. Protein sequence: CASSGTGGQEKLFF.

The chain joins TRBV5-8 to TRBJ2-3; tentative D call: TRBD1 (5 bases). There are 15 residues in the CDR3. Trimming removed 4 bases from V and 0 bases from J, with 12 bases in between. Germline lookup yields CDR1 SGHTS and CDR2 YDEGEE. The CDR3, as DNA: TGTGCCAGCAGCCAGGACATGTCTAGCACAGATACGCAGTATTTT. Translating gives CASSQDMSSTDTQYF.

The chain links TRBV2 to TRBJ2-2; tentatively, D is TRBD1 (5 bases). Germline V gives CDR1 SNHLY, CDR2 FYNNEI. The V gene lost 4 bases and the J gene lost 2 bases, with 8 bases spanning the gap. This CDR3 has 14 residues. CDR3 region: CASSARENTGELFF. CDR3 bases: TGTGCCAGCAGTGCCAGGGAAAACACCGGGGAGCTGTTTTTT. Full variable domain (remainder filled in from reference TRBV2 and TRBJ2-2): EPEVTQTPSHQVTQMGQEVILRCVPISNHLYFYWYRQILGQKVEFLVSFYNNEISEKSEIFDDQFSVERPDGSNFTLKIRSTKLEDSAMYFCASSARENTGELFFGEGSRLTVL.

This clone was seen a few times. The chain has TRBV6-5 and TRBJ2-4; D possibly corresponds to TRBD2 (7 bases). There are 15 residues in the CDR3. The V end lost 6 bases, the J end lost 3 bases, and 15 bases lay between the germline ends. Germline lookup yields CDR1 MNHEY and CDR2 SVGAGI. Here the CDR3 DNA reads TGTGCCAGCAGGGCGGGGGCTGCACTCAAAAACATTCAGTACTTC. It specifies CASRAGAALKNIQYF.

The chain combines TRBV27 with TRBJ1-4; D gene unclear. V lost 4 bases and J 4 bases, leaving 16 bases between the germline ends. CDR1 is MNHEY and CDR2 is SMNVEV in the germline V gene (reference sequence). CDR3 length: 16 residues. Written as DNA, the CDR3 is TGTGCCAGCAGTTCAACCTTGGCGGGCTTTAATGAAAAACTGTTTTTT. Protein product: CASSSTLAGFNEKLFF.

The J gene is TRBJ2-1, the V gene TRBV7-9; 14 bases agree with TRBD2. After removal of 5 bases from V and 7 bases from J, the junction contained 4 bases not matched to a gene. This CDR3 is built from 15 residues. CDR1 is SEHNR and CDR2 is FQNEAQ in the germline V gene (reference sequence). CDR3: CASSLGLAGGNEQFF. Here the CDR3 DNA reads TGTGCCAGCAGCCTCGGACTAGCGGGGGGAAATGAGCAGTTCTTC.

This clone was found a few times. The V gene is TRBV19, the J gene TRBJ1-4, with D possibly TRBD1 on 5 matching bases. CDR1 and CDR2 (germline): LNHDA, SQIVND (reference sequence). The length of the CDR3 is 17 residues. The V and J ends lost 3 bases and 11 bases respectively, with 25 bases between them. CDR3 in amino acids: CASSIQLLGHQGWKLFF. CDR3 DNA sequence: TGTGCCAGTAGTATCCAACTCTTGGGGCATCAGGGTTGGAAACTGTTTTTT.

This clone turned up a few times. V gene TRBV7-6 combines with J gene TRBJ2-3, with 9 positions matching TRBD2. Germline V gene lookup returns CDR1 SGHVS and CDR2 FNYEAQ. With 5 bases clipped from V and 1 base from J, the junction kept 7 bases outside the gene matches. The CDR3 contains 16 residues. CDR3 in DNA: TGTGCCAGCAGCCCAAGAGCGGGGGGCCGCACAGATACGCAGTATTTT. Encoded protein: CASSPRAGGRTDTQYF.